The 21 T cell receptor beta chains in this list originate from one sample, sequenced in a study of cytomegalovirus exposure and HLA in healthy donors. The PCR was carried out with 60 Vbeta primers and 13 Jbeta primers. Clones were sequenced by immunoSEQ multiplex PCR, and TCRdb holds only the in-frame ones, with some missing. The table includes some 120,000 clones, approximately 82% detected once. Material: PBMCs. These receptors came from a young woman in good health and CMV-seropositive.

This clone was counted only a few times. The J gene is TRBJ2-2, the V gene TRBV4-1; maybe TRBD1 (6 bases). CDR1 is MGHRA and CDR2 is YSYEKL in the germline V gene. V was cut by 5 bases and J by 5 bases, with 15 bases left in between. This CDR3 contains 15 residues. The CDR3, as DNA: TGCGCCAGCAGCTCGCCGGGACAAAGAACCGGGGAGCTGTTTTTT. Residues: CASSSPGQRTGELFF.

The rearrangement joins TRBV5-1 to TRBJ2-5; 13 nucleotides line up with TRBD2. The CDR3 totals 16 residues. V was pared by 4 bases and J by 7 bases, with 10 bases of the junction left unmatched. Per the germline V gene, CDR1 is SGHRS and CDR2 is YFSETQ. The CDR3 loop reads CASSPLTSGGTGTQYF. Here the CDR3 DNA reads TGCGCCAGCAGCCCGTTGACTAGCGGGGGGACAGGGACCCAGTACTTC. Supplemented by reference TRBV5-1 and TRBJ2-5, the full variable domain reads KAGVTQTPRYLIKTRGQQVTLSCSPISGHRSVSWYQQTPGQGLQFLFEYFSETQRNKGNFPGRFSGRQFSNSRSEMNVSTLELGDSALYLCASSPLTSGGTGTQYFGPGTRLLVL.

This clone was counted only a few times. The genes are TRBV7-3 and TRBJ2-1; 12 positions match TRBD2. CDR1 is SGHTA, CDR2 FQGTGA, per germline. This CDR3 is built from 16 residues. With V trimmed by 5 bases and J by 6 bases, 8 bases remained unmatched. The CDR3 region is CASSPTTSGGFNEQFF. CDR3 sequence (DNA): TGTGCCAGCAGCCCGACGACTAGCGGGGGATTCAATGAGCAGTTCTTC.

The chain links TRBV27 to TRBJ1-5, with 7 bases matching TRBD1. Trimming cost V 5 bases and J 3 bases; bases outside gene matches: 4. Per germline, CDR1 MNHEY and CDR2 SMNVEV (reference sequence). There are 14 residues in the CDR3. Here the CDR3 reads CASSHGTDNQPQHF. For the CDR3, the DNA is TGTGCCAGCAGTCACGGGACAGACAATCAGCCCCAGCATTTT.

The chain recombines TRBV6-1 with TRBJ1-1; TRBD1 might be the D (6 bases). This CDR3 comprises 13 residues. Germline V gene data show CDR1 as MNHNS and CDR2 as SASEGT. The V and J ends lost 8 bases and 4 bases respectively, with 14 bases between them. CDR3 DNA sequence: TGTGCCAGCTACAGGGAAGCGGCCACTGAAGCTTTCTTT. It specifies CASYREAATEAFF.

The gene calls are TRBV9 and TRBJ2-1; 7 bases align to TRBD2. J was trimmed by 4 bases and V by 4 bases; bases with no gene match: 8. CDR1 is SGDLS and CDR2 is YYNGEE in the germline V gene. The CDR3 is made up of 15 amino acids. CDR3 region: CASSPAGVPYNEQFF. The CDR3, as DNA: TGTGCCAGCAGCCCCGCGGGGGTCCCGTACAATGAGCAGTTCTTC.

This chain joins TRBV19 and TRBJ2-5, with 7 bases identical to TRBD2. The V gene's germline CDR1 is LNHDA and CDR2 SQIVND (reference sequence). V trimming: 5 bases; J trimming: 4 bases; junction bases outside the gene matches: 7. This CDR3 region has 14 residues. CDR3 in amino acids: CASSGGVRAETQYF. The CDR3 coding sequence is TGTGCCAGTAGTGGGGGGGTGAGGGCAGAGACCCAGTACTTC. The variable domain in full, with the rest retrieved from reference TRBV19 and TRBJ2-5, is DGGITQSPKYLFRKEGQNVTLSCEQNLNHDAMYWYRQDPGQGLRLIYYSQIVNDFQKGDIAEGYSVSREKKESFPLTVTSAQKNPTAFYLCASSGGVRAETQYFGPGTRLLVL.

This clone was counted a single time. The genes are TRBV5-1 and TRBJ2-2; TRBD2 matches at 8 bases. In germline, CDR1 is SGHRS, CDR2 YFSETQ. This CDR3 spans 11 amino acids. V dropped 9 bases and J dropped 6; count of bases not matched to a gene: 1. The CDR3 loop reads CATGGAGELFF. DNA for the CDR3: TGCGCCACCGGGGGGGCCGGGGAGCTGTTTTTT.

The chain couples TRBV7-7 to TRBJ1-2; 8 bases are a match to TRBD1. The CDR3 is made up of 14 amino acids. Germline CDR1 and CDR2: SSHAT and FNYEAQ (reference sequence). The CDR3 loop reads CAPDRVLREYGYTF. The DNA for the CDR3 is TGTGCACCGGACAGGGTTTTACGAGAGTATGGCTACACCTTC.

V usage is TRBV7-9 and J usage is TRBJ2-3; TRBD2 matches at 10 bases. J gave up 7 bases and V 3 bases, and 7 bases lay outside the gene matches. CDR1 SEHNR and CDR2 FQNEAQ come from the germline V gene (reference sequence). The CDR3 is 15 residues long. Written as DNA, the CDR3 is TGTGCCAGCAGCTTCTGGACTAGCGGTTCAAATACGCAGTATTTT. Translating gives CASSFWTSGSNTQYF.

DNA of the CDR3: TGCGCCAGCAGCTCTTTGACAGGGGGGAGTGGAAACACCATATATTTT. It specifies CASSSLTGGSGNTIYF. The chain combines TRBV4-1 with TRBJ1-3; 9 nucleotides align to TRBD1. The CDR3 length is 16 residues. Germline assignment: CDR1 MGHRA and CDR2 YSYEKL. The junction had 8 bases not matched to a gene; V was cut back by 5 bases and J by 3 bases.

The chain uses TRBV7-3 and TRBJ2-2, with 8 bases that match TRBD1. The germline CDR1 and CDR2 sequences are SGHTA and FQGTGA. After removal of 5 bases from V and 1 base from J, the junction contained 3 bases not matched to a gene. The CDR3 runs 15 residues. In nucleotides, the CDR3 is TGTGCCAGCAGCCCAGGGACAGGGAACACCGGGGAGCTGTTTTTT. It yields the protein CASSPGTGNTGELFF.

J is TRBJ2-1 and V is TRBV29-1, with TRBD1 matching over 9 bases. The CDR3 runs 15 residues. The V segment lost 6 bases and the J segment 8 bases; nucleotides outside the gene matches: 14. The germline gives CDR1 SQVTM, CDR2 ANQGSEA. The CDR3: CSVDLTGGTADEQFF. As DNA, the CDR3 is TGCAGCGTAGACTTGACAGGGGGAACCGCAGATGAGCAGTTCTTC.

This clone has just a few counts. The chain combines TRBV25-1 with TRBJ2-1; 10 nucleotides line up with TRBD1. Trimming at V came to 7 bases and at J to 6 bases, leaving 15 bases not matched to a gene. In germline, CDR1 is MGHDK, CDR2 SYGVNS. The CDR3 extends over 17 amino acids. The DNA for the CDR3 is TGTGCCAGCAACCACCATCAGCCGGGACAGGGGAGCAATGAGCAGTTCTTC. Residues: CASNHHQPGQGSNEQFF.

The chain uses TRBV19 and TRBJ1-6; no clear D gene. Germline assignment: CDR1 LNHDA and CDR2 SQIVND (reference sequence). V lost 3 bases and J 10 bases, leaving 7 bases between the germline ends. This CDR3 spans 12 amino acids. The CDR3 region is CASSMAESPLHF. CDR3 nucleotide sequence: TGTGCCAGTAGTATGGCCGAATCACCCCTCCACTTT. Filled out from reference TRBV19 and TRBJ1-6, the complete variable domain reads DGGITQSPKYLFRKEGQNVTLSCEQNLNHDAMYWYRQDPGQGLRLIYYSQIVNDFQKGDIAEGYSVSREKKESFPLTVTSAQKNPTAFYLCASSMAESPLHFGNGTRLTVT.

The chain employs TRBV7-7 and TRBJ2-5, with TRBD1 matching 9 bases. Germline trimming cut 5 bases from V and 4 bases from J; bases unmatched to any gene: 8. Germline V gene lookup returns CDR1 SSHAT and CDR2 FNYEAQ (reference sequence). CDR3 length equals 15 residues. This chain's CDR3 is CASSLGDRAAETQYF. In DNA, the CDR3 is TGTGCCAGCAGCCTAGGGGACAGGGCGGCAGAGACCCAGTACTTC.

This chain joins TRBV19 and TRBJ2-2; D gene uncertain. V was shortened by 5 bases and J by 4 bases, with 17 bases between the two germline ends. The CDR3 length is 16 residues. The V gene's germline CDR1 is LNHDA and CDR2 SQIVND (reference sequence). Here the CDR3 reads CASSPLLGAFTGELFF. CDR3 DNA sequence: TGTGCCAGTAGTCCGTTACTGGGCGCGTTCACCGGGGAGCTGTTTTTT. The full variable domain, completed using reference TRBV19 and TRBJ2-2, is DGGITQSPKYLFRKEGQNVTLSCEQNLNHDAMYWYRQDPGQGLRLIYYSQIVNDFQKGDIAEGYSVSREKKESFPLTVTSAQKNPTAFYLCASSPLLGAFTGELFFGEGSRLTVL.

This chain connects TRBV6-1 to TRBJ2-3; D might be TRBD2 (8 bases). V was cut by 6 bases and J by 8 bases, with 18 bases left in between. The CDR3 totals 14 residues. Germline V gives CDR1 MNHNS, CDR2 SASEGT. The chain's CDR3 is CASSREGAPGTQYF. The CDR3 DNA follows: TGTGCCAGCAGCCGGGAGGGGGCCCCTGGTACGCAGTATTTT.

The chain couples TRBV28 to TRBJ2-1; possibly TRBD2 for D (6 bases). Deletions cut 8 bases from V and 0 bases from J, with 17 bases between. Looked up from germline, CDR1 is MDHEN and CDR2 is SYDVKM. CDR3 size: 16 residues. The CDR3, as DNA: TGTGCCAGCGCTATCGCGGGACGGATCTCCTACAATGAGCAGTTCTTC. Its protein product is CASAIAGRISYNEQFF.

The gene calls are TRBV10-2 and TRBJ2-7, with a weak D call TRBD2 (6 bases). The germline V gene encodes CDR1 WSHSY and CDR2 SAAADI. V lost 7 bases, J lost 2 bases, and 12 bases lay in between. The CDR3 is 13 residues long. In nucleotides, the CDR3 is TGCGCCAGCAATGGAGGGGCTCCCTACGAGCAGTACTTC. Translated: CASNGGAPYEQYF.

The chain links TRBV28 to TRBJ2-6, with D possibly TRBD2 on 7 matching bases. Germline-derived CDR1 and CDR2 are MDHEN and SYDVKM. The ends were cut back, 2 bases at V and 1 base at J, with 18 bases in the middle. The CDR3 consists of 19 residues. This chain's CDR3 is CASSLGGGRLSSGANVLTF. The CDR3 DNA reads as TGTGCCAGCAGTTTAGGGGGGGGGCGCCTTTCATCTGGGGCCAACGTCCTGACTTTC.